This T cell receptor beta chain was retrieved from a study of response to subunit inactivated influenza vaccine. General observations from the study: T cells newly recruited by each seasonal influenza vaccination are few, the authors suggested.

CDR3 length equals 14 residues. V lost 4 bases and J lost 3; bases outside the gene matches: 7. CDR1 and CDR2 (germline): SGHRS, YFSETQ. A single record per CDR3 protein comes from TCRdb applying MiXCR to the RT-PCR reads. The table includes roughly 540,000 distinct CDR3 sequences, under 30% detected once. For this clonotype: The target antigen is unknown.

The sample was also linked to a second study, of T cells expressing NK-cell markers. That paper notes: Synthesis of TCR beta cDNA relied on 5'RACE template switching carrying UMIs. Obtained from sorted CD3+CD56+NKG2C+, CD3+CD56+NKG2C- and CD3+CD56-NKG2C+ T cells were the TCR beta repertoires. Most of the eight sequenced donors tested HCMV-seropositive; one tested seronegative. These clonotypes, the leaders elsewhere, also led the CD3+CD56-NKG2C+ fraction in a few donors.

This receptor was identified in a middle-aged man who received an inactivated influenza vaccine. The rearrangement links TRBV5-1 to TRBJ2-7; 7 bases map to TRBD1. The input for sequencing was CD4+ T cells sorted from PBMCs, taken 11 to 12 days after vaccination. CDR3 sequence (DNA): TGCGCCAGCAGCGCGATACAGGGGATCTACGAGCAGTACTTC. Translated, it gives CASSAIQGIYEQYF.